These T cell receptor beta chains were read from a single sample in a study of blood T cell repertoires in COVID-19. Produced via immunoSEQ multiplex PCR; TCRdb's table is partial and in-frame only. The data hold about 190,000 clones, with 85% to 90% observed a single time. Input material: peripheral blood. The receptors here all came from a human donor in a cohort sampled during active COVID-19. Each CDR3 is given with its conserved first and last residue. D genes are given only for firm matches. Where a row states a size, it is once, few, many or the class of an expanded clone; other rows omit it.

CDR3 protein: CASSPAGTSYSDTQYF; CDR3 DNA: TGTGCCAGCTCACCTGCCGGGACTAGTTACTCAGATACGCAGTATTTT; clone size: -; D gene: TRBD2; V gene: TRBV18; J gene: TRBJ2-3
CDR3 protein: CASSSFRAGGWTDTQYF; CDR3 DNA: TGTGCCAGCAGTTCTTTCAGAGCGGGAGGGTGGACAGATACGCAGTATTTT; clone size: -; D gene: TRBD2; V gene: TRBV27; J gene: TRBJ2-3
CDR3 protein: CASSLTGALAGANVLTF; CDR3 DNA: TGTGCCAGCAGCTTAACAGGGGCCCTGGCTGGGGCCAACGTCCTGACTTTC; clone size: -; D gene: TRBD1; V gene: TRBV7-9; J gene: TRBJ2-6
CDR3 protein: CSASDRGYEQYF; CDR3 DNA: TGCAGTGCTAGTGACAGGGGATACGAGCAGTACTTC; clone size: -; D gene: TRBD1; V gene: TRBV20-1; J gene: TRBJ2-7
CDR3 protein: CASSPGQRNQPQHF; CDR3 DNA: TGTGCCAGCTCACCCGGACAGCGCAATCAGCCCCAGCATTTT; clone size: -; D gene: -; V gene: TRBV18; J gene: TRBJ1-5
CDR3 protein: CASRGQGSPPYGYTF; CDR3 DNA: TGTGCCAGCAGGGGACAGGGATCTCCGCCCTATGGCTACACCTTC; clone size: -; D gene: TRBD1; V gene: TRBV5-4; J gene: TRBJ1-2
CDR3 protein: CASSLLTGEQYF; CDR3 DNA: TGTGCCAGCAGCTTGCTAACGGGTGAGCAGTACTTC; clone size: -; D gene: -; V gene: TRBV5-6; J gene: TRBJ2-7
CDR3 protein: CASSNTGPSYYGYTF; CDR3 DNA: TGCGCCAGCAGCAACACAGGGCCCTCTTATTATGGCTACACCTTC; clone size: -; D gene: -; V gene: TRBV4-1; J gene: TRBJ1-2
CDR3 protein: CASSQDRRGDQFF; CDR3 DNA: TGTGCCAGCAGCCAAGATCGGCGGGGGGACCAGTTCTTC; clone size: -; D gene: TRBD2; V gene: TRBV4-2; J gene: TRBJ2-1
CDR3 protein: CASSPSSGGWYEQYF; CDR3 DNA: TGTGCCAGCAGTCCCTCTAGCGGGGGGTGGTACGAGCAGTACTTC; clone size: -; D gene: TRBD2; V gene: TRBV27; J gene: TRBJ2-7
CDR3 protein: CASSLYALAGRDEQFF; CDR3 DNA: TGTGCCAGCAGCTTATATGCACTAGCTGGGCGGGATGAGCAGTTCTTC; clone size: -; D gene: -; V gene: TRBV7-8; J gene: TRBJ2-1
CDR3 protein: CASSYLTGGAPAGYTF; CDR3 DNA: TGTGCCAGCAGTTACCTCACAGGGGGGGCACCCGCGGGCTACACCTTC; clone size: -; D gene: TRBD1; V gene: TRBV6-5; J gene: TRBJ1-2
CDR3 protein: CASSPGQGAFRPQETQYF; CDR3 DNA: TGCGCCAGCAGCCCGGGACAGGGGGCCTTTCGACCACAAGAGACCCAGTACTTC; clone size: -; D gene: TRBD1; V gene: TRBV5-1; J gene: TRBJ2-5
CDR3 protein: CASSSRDRVNGEQYF; CDR3 DNA: TGTGCCAGCAGCTCCCGGGACAGGGTGAATGGGGAGCAGTACTTC; clone size: -; D gene: TRBD1; V gene: TRBV7-2; J gene: TRBJ2-7
CDR3 protein: CASTKPKGAEQFF; CDR3 DNA: TGTGCCAGCACCAAACCCAAGGGGGCCGAGCAGTTCTTC; clone size: -; D gene: TRBD1; V gene: TRBV6-5; J gene: TRBJ2-1
CDR3 protein: CASSVGAGGYTGELFF; CDR3 DNA: TGTGCCAGCAGCGTAGGGGCAGGGGGCTACACCGGGGAGCTGTTTTTT; clone size: -; D gene: TRBD1; V gene: TRBV9; J gene: TRBJ2-2
CDR3 protein: CASSPGNYGYTF; CDR3 DNA: TGTGCCAGCAGCCCCGGGAACTATGGCTACACCTTC; clone size: -; D gene: -; V gene: TRBV14; J gene: TRBJ1-2
CDR3 protein: CASSQGLVYGYTF; CDR3 DNA: TGTGCCAGCAGCCAAGGGCTGGTCTATGGCTACACCTTC; clone size: -; D gene: -; V gene: TRBV14; J gene: TRBJ1-2
CDR3 protein: CASSFTGDSDTQYF; CDR3 DNA: TGCGCCAGCAGCTTTACAGGGGATTCAGATACGCAGTATTTT; clone size: once; D gene: TRBD1; V gene: TRBV5-1; J gene: TRBJ2-3
CDR3 protein: CASSHEVGAEQYF; CDR3 DNA: TGTGCCAGCAGTCACGAGGTGGGTGCCGAGCAGTACTTC; clone size: -; D gene: -; V gene: TRBV27; J gene: TRBJ2-7
CDR3 protein: CASSLRGGSNQPQHF; CDR3 DNA: TGTGCCAGTAGCCTCCGAGGCGGGAGCAATCAGCCCCAGCATTTT; clone size: -; D gene: -; V gene: TRBV19; J gene: TRBJ1-5
CDR3 protein: CASSRIGTGGDVPTDTQYF; CDR3 DNA: TGCGCCAGCAGTAGGATCGGAACCGGCGGGGACGTCCCGACAGATACGCAGTATTTT; clone size: -; D gene: -; V gene: TRBV4-1; J gene: TRBJ2-3
CDR3 protein: CASSETRGGSYNEQFF; CDR3 DNA: TGTGCCAGCAGCGAGACGCGGGGGGGCTCCTACAATGAGCAGTTCTTC; clone size: -; D gene: TRBD2; V gene: TRBV6-6; J gene: TRBJ2-1
CDR3 protein: CASSFGTSGGGSTDTQYF; CDR3 DNA: TGTGCCAGCAGCTTTGGGACTAGCGGGGGGGGAAGCACAGATACGCAGTATTTT; clone size: -; D gene: TRBD2; V gene: TRBV7-2; J gene: TRBJ2-3
CDR3 protein: CASSTEANTEAFF; CDR3 DNA: TGTGCCAGCAGCACCGAGGCGAACACTGAAGCTTTCTTT; clone size: -; D gene: -; V gene: TRBV5-4; J gene: TRBJ1-1
CDR3 protein: CASSYTSGGVADTQYF; CDR3 DNA: TGTGCCAGCAGCTACACTAGCGGGGGTGTTGCAGATACGCAGTATTTT; clone size: -; D gene: TRBD2; V gene: TRBV7-2; J gene: TRBJ2-3
CDR3 protein: CASSQVRGETQYF; CDR3 DNA: TGTGCCAGCAGCCAAGTCAGGGGTGAGACCCAGTACTTC; clone size: -; D gene: -; V gene: TRBV3-1/TRBV3-2; J gene: TRBJ2-5
CDR3 protein: CASSQVRRNTEAFF; CDR3 DNA: TGCGCCAGCAGCCAAGTGCGGAGGAACACTGAAGCTTTCTTT; clone size: -; D gene: -; V gene: TRBV4-3; J gene: TRBJ1-1
CDR3 protein: CASSLTSGGVDEQFF; CDR3 DNA: TGTGCCAGTAGCCTGACTAGCGGGGGGGTCGATGAGCAGTTCTTC; clone size: -; D gene: TRBD2; V gene: TRBV19; J gene: TRBJ2-1
CDR3 protein: CASSWGFGSEQYF; CDR3 DNA: TGTGCCAGCAGCTGGGGGTTCGGGAGCGAGCAGTACTTC; clone size: -; D gene: -; V gene: TRBV7-9; J gene: TRBJ2-7
CDR3 protein: CASSLVPVQQPQHF; CDR3 DNA: TGTGCCAGCAGCTTGGTTCCAGTCCAACAGCCCCAGCATTTT; clone size: -; D gene: -; V gene: TRBV5-8; J gene: TRBJ1-5
CDR3 protein: CASSLVAGSGSYEQYF; CDR3 DNA: TGTGCCAGCAGCTTAGTAGCGGGGTCAGGATCCTACGAGCAGTACTTC; clone size: -; D gene: TRBD2; V gene: TRBV7-2; J gene: TRBJ2-7
CDR3 protein: CASSDGNSYNEQFF; CDR3 DNA: TGTGCCAGCAGTGACGGGAACTCCTACAATGAGCAGTTCTTC; clone size: once; D gene: -; V gene: TRBV6-1; J gene: TRBJ2-1
CDR3 protein: CAWSHNWGVSSGNTIYF; CDR3 DNA: TGTGCCTGGAGTCACAACTGGGGGGTTAGCTCTGGAAACACCATATATTTT; clone size: -; D gene: -; V gene: TRBV30; J gene: TRBJ1-3
CDR3 protein: CASSQNSYVNGELFF; CDR3 DNA: TGCGCCAGCAGCCAAAACTCTTATGTCAACGGGGAGCTGTTTTTT; clone size: few; D gene: -; V gene: TRBV4-3; J gene: TRBJ2-2
CDR3 protein: CASIRDFSSYEQYF; CDR3 DNA: TGTGCCAGCATAAGGGACTTTAGCTCCTACGAGCAGTACTTC; clone size: -; D gene: -; V gene: TRBV6-5; J gene: TRBJ2-7
CDR3 protein: CASSREQGANYGYTF; CDR3 DNA: TGCGCCAGCAGCCGAGAACAGGGGGCTAACTATGGCTACACCTTC; clone size: once; D gene: TRBD1; V gene: TRBV5-1; J gene: TRBJ1-2
CDR3 protein: CASSSVGVTNEKLFF; CDR3 DNA: TGTGCCAGCAGCTCGGTCGGGGTAACTAATGAAAAACTGTTTTTT; clone size: -; D gene: -; V gene: TRBV7-2; J gene: TRBJ1-4
CDR3 protein: CASSLSGYEQYF; CDR3 DNA: TGTGCCAGCAGCTTGTCAGGATACGAGCAGTACTTC; clone size: -; D gene: -; V gene: TRBV5-5; J gene: TRBJ2-7
CDR3 protein: CASSETGDSQPQHF; CDR3 DNA: TGTGCCAGCAGCGAGACAGGGGACAGTCAGCCCCAGCATTTT; clone size: -; D gene: TRBD1; V gene: TRBV28; J gene: TRBJ1-5
CDR3 protein: CASSTGTVFAYSNQPQHF; CDR3 DNA: TGTGCCAGCAGCACCGGGACAGTCTTTGCGTATAGCAATCAGCCCCAGCATTTT; clone size: -; D gene: TRBD1; V gene: TRBV11-3; J gene: TRBJ1-5
CDR3 protein: CASSLQGIEAFF; CDR3 DNA: TGTGCCAGCAGCTTGCAGGGGATCGAAGCTTTCTTT; clone size: -; D gene: -; V gene: TRBV7-2; J gene: TRBJ1-1
CDR3 protein: CASSQDLAGGTDTQYF; CDR3 DNA: TGTGCCAGCAGCCAAGATCTGGCGGGGGGGACAGATACGCAGTATTTT; clone size: -; D gene: TRBD2; V gene: TRBV3-1/TRBV3-2; J gene: TRBJ2-3
CDR3 protein: CASSIQGGGYTF; CDR3 DNA: TGTGCCAGTAGTATTCAGGGTGGTGGCTACACCTTC; clone size: -; D gene: -; V gene: TRBV19; J gene: TRBJ1-2
CDR3 protein: CASSLTGFSGNTIYF; CDR3 DNA: TGTGCCAGCAGCCTTACAGGATTCTCTGGAAACACCATATATTTT; clone size: -; D gene: -; V gene: TRBV9; J gene: TRBJ1-3
CDR3 protein: CAWDRGNYGYTF; CDR3 DNA: TGTGCTTGGGACAGGGGGAACTATGGCTACACCTTC; clone size: once; D gene: TRBD1; V gene: TRBV30; J gene: TRBJ1-2